Presented here are 9 T cell receptor beta chains from one specimen sequenced in a study of T cell changes during pregnancy in multiple sclerosis. Profiled with immunoSEQ multiplex PCR; TCRdb holds only in-frame clones, not every one. The data contain tens of thousands of clones, 85% to 90% of them singletons. This sample comprised peripheral blood, obtained after pregnancy. These receptors originate from a female donor in good health, enrolled as a control in a pregnancy study.

V gene TRBV7-2 combines with J gene TRBJ2-3; 7 bases match TRBD1. With V trimmed by 5 bases and J by 1 base, 9 bases remained unmatched. CDR3 length: 16 residues. Germline V lookup: CDR1 SGHTA, CDR2 FQGNSA. This CDR3 reads CASSPPRDSRTDTQYF. CDR3 bases: TGTGCCAGCAGCCCACCCCGGGACAGCCGCACAGATACGCAGTATTTT. The whole variable domain, remainder taken from reference TRBV7-2 and TRBJ2-3, is GAGVSQSPSNKVTEKGKDVELRCDPISGHTALYWYRQSLGQGLEFLIYFQGNSAPDKSGLPSDRFSAERTGGSVSTLTIQRTQQEDSAVYLCASSPPRDSRTDTQYFGPGTRLTVL.

The chain carries TRBV6-5 and TRBJ1-2, with no clear D. The germline gives CDR1 MNHEY, CDR2 SVGAGI. V lost 4 bases, J lost 6 bases, and 6 bases lay in between. This CDR3 contains 11 residues. The CDR3 DNA is TGTGCCAGCAGTTCCGCGCATGGCTACACCTTC. Translating gives CASSSAHGYTF.

This chain connects TRBV7-9 to TRBJ1-2; unclear D gene. This CDR3 has 15 amino acids. CDR1 and CDR2 (germline): SEHNR, FQNEAQ (reference sequence). V lost 1 base and J 4 bases, leaving 13 bases between the germline ends. The CDR3 nucleotides read TGTGCCAGCAGCTTAGGGCTAGAAGTAGGCTATGGCTACACCTTC. Its protein product is CASSLGLEVGYGYTF.

This clone appeared a single time. The chain carries TRBV20-1 and TRBJ2-5; D unresolved. V was trimmed by 6 bases and J by 5 bases, leaving 10 bases between them. The V gene's germline CDR1 is DFQATT and CDR2 SNEGSKA (reference sequence). This CDR3 comprises 11 residues. CDR3 protein: CSAPEVETQYF. The CDR3 nucleotides read TGCAGTGCGCCCGAGGTGGAGACCCAGTACTTC.

V is TRBV7-6 and J is TRBJ1-4; unclear D gene. The length of the CDR3 is 14 residues. Trimming left V 1 base short and J 8 bases short, with 11 bases between. Germline V lookup: CDR1 SGHVS, CDR2 FNYEAQ. This CDR3 reads CASSLGSPGEKLFF. The CDR3 DNA is TGTGCCAGCAGCTTAGGCTCTCCGGGGGAAAAACTGTTTTTT.

The chain recombines TRBV28 with TRBJ1-4, with 9 bases lining up with TRBD1. The CDR3 runs 16 residues. Germline trimming cut 3 bases from V and 6 bases from J; bases unmatched to any gene: 8. The germline gives CDR1 MDHEN, CDR2 SYDVKM. The CDR3 bases are TGTGCCAGCAGTTTTAGTACAGGGGGCGGATATGAAAAACTGTTTTTT. It is translated as CASSFSTGGGYEKLFF. The full variable domain, with the rest looked up from reference TRBV28 and TRBJ1-4, is DVKVTQSSRYLVKRTGEKVFLECVQDMDHENMFWYRQDPGLGLRLIYFSYDVKMKEKGDIPEGYSVSREKKERFSLILESASTNQTSMYLCASSFSTGGGYEKLFFGSGTQLSVL.

The chain links TRBV29-1 to TRBJ1-2; no clear D. The CDR3 contains 12 residues. V shed 7 bases and J shed 8 bases, with 17 bases lying between them. Germline lookup yields CDR1 SQVTM and CDR2 ANQGSEA. The chain's CDR3 is CSAPISPGGYTF. The DNA of the CDR3 is TGCAGCGCTCCGATATCTCCGGGGGGCTACACCTTC.

The chain combines TRBV27 with TRBJ1-2; unclear D gene. The V end was cut by 2 bases, the J end by 4 bases, with 8 bases between. This CDR3 comprises 13 residues. Germline loops: CDR1 MNHEY, CDR2 SMNVEV (reference sequence). The CDR3 DNA reads as TGTGCCAGCAGTTTAGAGGCGGGCTATGGCTACACCTTC. This codes for CASSLEAGYGYTF.

J is TRBJ2-1 and V is TRBV19, with D unclear. This CDR3 contains 15 residues. The germline CDR1 and CDR2 sequences are LNHDA and SQIVND (reference sequence). Trimming cost V 1 base and J 0 bases, with 7 bases left between them. The CDR3 DNA sequence: TGTGCCAGTAGTATAGGGGCCTTCTCCTACAATGAGCAGTTCTTC. It specifies CASSIGAFSYNEQFF.